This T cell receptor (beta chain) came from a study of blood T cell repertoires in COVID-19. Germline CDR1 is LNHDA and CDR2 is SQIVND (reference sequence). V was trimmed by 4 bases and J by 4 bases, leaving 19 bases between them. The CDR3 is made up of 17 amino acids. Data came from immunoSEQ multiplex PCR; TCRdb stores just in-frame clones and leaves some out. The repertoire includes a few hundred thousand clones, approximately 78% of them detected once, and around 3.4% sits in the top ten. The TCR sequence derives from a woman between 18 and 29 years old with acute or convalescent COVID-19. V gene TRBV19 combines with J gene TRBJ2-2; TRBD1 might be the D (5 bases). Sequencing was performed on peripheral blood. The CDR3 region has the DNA TGTGCCAGTAGTACCGACCGACAGTCATCTGGCACCGGGGAGCTGTTTTTT. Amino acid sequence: CASSTDRQSSGTGELFF.